The 6 T cell receptor beta chains reported below all come from one sample, sequenced in a study of blood T cell repertoires in COVID-19. Sequencing used immunoSEQ multiplex PCR; TCRdb keeps in-frame clones, though not all of them. The data show approximately 110,000 clones, 75% to 90% seen once. The sample was peripheral blood. The receptors originated from a woman over 75 with COVID-19, enrolled during active disease.

The chain carries TRBV6-2 or TRBV6-3 and TRBJ1-1; D possibly corresponds to TRBD1 (5 bases). The germline V gene has CDR1 MNHEY and CDR2 SVGEGT. This CDR3 is built from 13 residues. V dropped 4 bases and J dropped 1 base, with 7 bases sitting between them. The CDR3 loop is CASSSTGNTEAFF. Here the CDR3 DNA reads TGTGCCAGCAGTTCCACAGGGAACACTGAAGCTTTCTTT.

The rearrangement uses TRBV29-1 and TRBJ2-7; 8 nucleotides line up with TRBD2. After removal of 7 bases from V and 3 bases from J, the junction contained 11 bases not matched to a gene. The CDR3 contains 14 residues. Germline assignment: CDR1 SQVTM and CDR2 ANQGSEA. The CDR3 DNA reads as TGCAGCGCCCCCCCCCGGACTAGCTGCTACGAGCAGTACTTC. Protein sequence: CSAPPRTSCYEQYF.

J is TRBJ1-1 and V is TRBV6-5; 7 positions agree with TRBD1. V lost 6 bases, J lost 6 bases, and 7 bases stayed unmatched. Germline CDR1 is MNHEY and CDR2 is SVGAGI. The CDR3 consists of 13 residues. Here the CDR3 reads CASSPTGRSEAFF. The CDR3 region has the DNA TGTGCCAGCAGCCCGACAGGGAGATCTGAAGCTTTCTTT.

The chain recombines TRBV28 with TRBJ2-2, with 13 bases matching TRBD2. The CDR3 is made up of 17 amino acids. Germline-derived CDR1 and CDR2 are MDHEN and SYDVKM. The J segment lost 5 bases and the V segment lost 4 bases, leaving 7 bases of the junction unmatched. CDR3 residues: CASSSGLAGVGTGELFF. CDR3 in DNA: TGTGCCAGCAGTTCCGGACTAGCGGGAGTCGGTACCGGGGAGCTGTTTTTT.

This clone appeared a single time. J is TRBJ1-5 and V is TRBV12-3 or TRBV12-4; 8 nucleotides agree with TRBD1. This CDR3 is built from 12 residues. The J segment lost 7 bases and the V segment lost 6 bases, leaving 2 bases of the junction unmatched. The CDR3 DNA follows: TGTGCCAGCAGGACAGGGGCCCAGCCCCAGCATTTT. Residues: CASRTGAQPQHF.

This clone was seen just once. The CDR3 loop is CASSIEAGTRSGNTIYF. For the CDR3, the DNA is TGTGCCAGTAGTATTGAAGCGGGCACTCGCTCTGGAAACACCATATATTTT. The chain joins TRBV19 to TRBJ1-3; D uncertain. Germline loops: CDR1 LNHDA, CDR2 SQIVND (reference sequence). The germline V and J ends were trimmed by 3 bases and 0 bases, with 15 bases remaining between them. There are 17 residues in the CDR3.